A single sample is the source of the 29 T cell receptor beta chains below, sequenced in a study of tumor-infiltrating lymphocytes in primary liver carcinoma. Unsorted whole blood served as the source of blood RNA, and germline DNA was extracted as well. cDNA specific to TCR beta was made from around 530 ng of total RNA, with a constant-region primer employed for priming. Three-round nested multiplex PCR performed with slightly modified ARM-PCR produced the TCR beta libraries. Each of the first two PCR rounds ran roughly 9 cycles with TRBV1-TRBV30 forward and C-beta reverse primers. A single record per CDR3 protein comes from TCRdb applying MiXCR to the multiplex PCR reads. The sample holds 180,000 or so distinct CDR3 sequences; 50% to 75% are singletons and the top ten take about 72%. The sequenced sample consisted of peripheral blood. The receptors were gathered from a man aged 35 to 55 with primary liver carcinoma and hepatitis B virus infection.

Comment on this clonotype: At one end the junction does not follow the germline gene, possibly because of a read error. The V gene is TRBV4-1, the J gene TRBJ2-1; no reliable D call. Germline CDR1 and CDR2: MGHRA and YSYEKL. The CDR3 totals 14 residues. The CDR3 protein is CASRQEPKGSEQFF. The DNA for the CDR3 is TGTGCCAGCAGACAAGAACCAAAGGGAAGTGAGCAGTTCTTC.

This clonotype has only one observation. The CDR3 does not close with the conserved phenylalanine or tryptophan, likely indicating a read error. CDR3 residues: CTSSSVAGGQYEQFL. The CDR3 nucleotides are TGTACCAGCAGCTCAGTGGCGGGAGGGCAATATGAGCAGTTCTTA. The chain is built from TRBV11-1 and TRBJ2-1; the match to TRBD2 covers 9 bases. Germline-derived CDR1 and CDR2 are SGHAT and FQDESV (reference sequence). The CDR3 is 15 residues long.

This clonotype was seen more than once but under ten times. This chain links TRBV6-6 with TRBJ2-3; a weak D match, TRBD2 (5 bases). From germline, CDR1 is MNHNY and CDR2 SVGAGI (reference sequence). V dropped 2 bases and J dropped 1 base, with 10 bases sitting between them. The CDR3 loop spans 15 amino acids. The CDR3: CASSYPLDRTDTQYF. The CDR3 nucleotides are TGTGCCAGCAGTTACCCACTAGACCGCACAGATACGCAGTATTTT.

There are many counts of this clonotype. The rearrangement links TRBV14 to TRBJ2-5; D gene uncertain. The V end lost 0 bases, the J end lost 4 bases, and 0 bases lay between the germline ends. The CDR3 runs 11 residues. Germline assignment: CDR1 SGHDN and CDR2 FVKESK. CDR3: CASSQEETQYF. CDR3 sequence (DNA): TGTGCCAGCAGCCAAGAAGAGACCCAGTACTTC. Filled out from reference TRBV14 and TRBJ2-5, the complete variable domain reads EAGVTQFPSHSVIEKGQTVTLRCDPISGHDNLYWYRRVMGKEIKFLLHFVKESKQDESGMPNNRFLAERTGGTYSTLKVQPAELEDSGVYFCASSQEETQYFGPGTRLLVL.

As to this clonotype: At one end, the junction sequence differs from germline, possibly due to a read error. The CDR3 region has the DNA TGTGCCAGCAGGAGACAGGGGGAAATCGGGGAGCCGTTTTTT. Protein product: CASRRQGEIGEPFF. V usage is TRBV12-3 or TRBV12-4 and J usage is TRBJ2-2; 9 nucleotides align to TRBD1. CDR3 length: 14 residues.

Here the CDR3 DNA reads TGCAGCGTTGACGGGGGACTAGCGGCCAATGAGCAGTTCTTC. Translated, it gives CSVDGGLAANEQFF. This chain joins TRBV29-1 and TRBJ2-1; TRBD2 matches 11 bases. Trimming cost V 3 bases and J 6 bases; bases outside gene matches: 4. Germline CDR1 and CDR2: SQVTM and ANQGSEA. The CDR3 contains 14 residues.

In regard to this clonotype: This is likely a read error, given that the CDR3 carries no conserved phenylalanine or tryptophan at its end. CDR3 bases: TGTGCCAGCAGGCCGGGACAGGGGCGCAATGAGCAGTTCGTC. As protein: CASRPGQGRNEQFV. V and J are TRBV12-3 or TRBV12-4 and TRBJ2-1; 10 positions match TRBD1. There are 14 residues in the CDR3. V shed 6 bases and J 6 bases; nucleotides not matched to a gene: 5.

This clonotype occurred many times. The chain carries TRBV4-1 and TRBJ2-5; D is unclear. The CDR3 is made up of 13 amino acids. Trimming took 0 bases from V and 5 from J, leaving 7 bases between them. From germline, CDR1 is MGHRA and CDR2 YSYEKL. The chain's CDR3 is CASSQDFWETQYF. The DNA of the CDR3 is TGCGCCAGCAGCCAAGATTTCTGGGAGACCCAGTACTTC.

The chain links TRBV6-1 to TRBJ2-5; maybe TRBD1 (5 bases). The CDR3 covers 13 residues. V shed 2 bases and J shed 5 bases, with 9 bases lying between them. The germline gives CDR1 MNHNS, CDR2 SASEGT. The CDR3 nucleotides are TGTGCCAGCAGTGAACAGGGTGATGAGACCCAGTACTTC. Protein sequence: CASSEQGDETQYF.

V usage is TRBV6-1 and J usage is TRBJ2-1; 10 positions agree with TRBD2. This CDR3 has 16 residues. CDR1 and CDR2 (germline): MNHNS, SASEGT. Losses at the gene ends were 3 bases for V and 9 bases for J; bases not matched to a gene: 11. CDR3 DNA: TGTGCCAGCAGTGACCCTAGCGGGAGTTCTAACAGTGAGCAGTTCTTC. Its protein is CASSDPSGSSNSEQFF.

In regard to this clonotype: A read error may produce the germline difference seen at one junction end. The rearrangement links TRBV10-3 to TRBJ2-6; D unclear. The CDR3 totals 15 residues. Germline V CDR1 and CDR2: ENHRY, SYGVKD. The CDR3 sequence: CAISQTLSGDNVLTF. The DNA of the CDR3 is TGTGCCATCAGTCAAACCCTCTCTGGGGACAACGTCCTGACTTTC.

V gene TRBV12-3 or TRBV12-4 combines with J gene TRBJ2-2; D is perhaps TRBD1 or TRBD2 (5 bases each). CDR3 length: 19 residues. V dropped 8 bases and J dropped 0 bases, with 25 bases sitting between them. The CDR3 DNA follows: TGTGCCAGCCTCCAGGGACGCCTCACACCTTCCACGAACACCGGGGAGCTGTTTTTT. Amino acids: CASLQGRLTPSTNTGELFF.

CDR3 region: CATSLDQGRVGNEQFF. The CDR3 nucleotides read TGTGCCACAAGCTTAGATCAGGGCAGGGTGGGCAATGAGCAGTTCTTC. The rearrangement links TRBV11-2 to TRBJ2-1; perhaps TRBD1 as D (5 bases). Trimming took 10 bases from V and 6 from J, leaving 25 bases between them. The CDR3 is 16 residues long. From germline, CDR1 is SGHAT and CDR2 FQNNGV.

Concerning this clonotype: A clone one base away is much larger, so this may be a read error. The chain links TRBV11-2 to TRBJ2-7; the match to TRBD2 covers 9 bases. The V gene's germline CDR1 is SGHAT and CDR2 FQNNGV. Trimming cost V 5 bases and J 4 bases; bases outside gene matches: 9. This CDR3 spans 15 amino acids. CDR3: CASSSTVAGGYEQYF. The CDR3 DNA is TGTGCCAGCAGCAGTACAGTGGCGGGGGGGTACGAGCAGTACTTC.

This clonotype was picked up many times. V gene TRBV4-1 combines with J gene TRBJ2-1; D not resolved. This CDR3 region has 9 residues. The V end was cut by 4 bases, the J end by 11 bases, with 3 bases between. Per the germline V gene, CDR1 is MGHRA and CDR2 is YSYEKL. CDR3 nucleotides: TGCGCCAGCAGCCCTCAGCAGTTCTTC. It encodes CASSPQQFF.

This clonotype has just one count. The CDR3 DNA sequence: TGCGCCGTTAGGACGAATCACAGCACAGATACGCAGTATTTT. Encoded protein: CAVRTNHSTDTQYF. The genes are TRBV4-1 and TRBJ2-3; D uncertain. The ends were cut back, 11 bases at V and 0 bases at J, with 15 bases in the middle. The CDR3 loop spans 14 amino acids. The germline gives CDR1 MGHRA, CDR2 YSYEKL.

As concerns this clonotype: One junction end does not reproduce the germline sequence, and a read error may be involved. The chain employs TRBV28 and TRBJ1-1; D call uncertain. The CDR3 runs to 14 residues. CDR1 and CDR2 (germline): MDHEN, SYDVKM. The CDR3 reads CASSSMALNIEAFF. DNA of the CDR3: TGTGCCAGCAGTTCCATGGCTCTGAACATTGAAGCTTTCTTT. The full variable domain, completed using reference TRBV28 and TRBJ1-1, is DVKVTQSSRYLVKRTGEKVFLECVQDMDHENMFWYRQDPGLGLRLIYFSYDVKMKEKGDIPEGYSVSREKKERFSLILESASTNQTSMYLCASSSMALNIEAFFGQGTRLTVV.

This clonotype was observed a few times. The rearrangement links TRBV29-1 to TRBJ2-1, with D tentatively TRBD1 (5 bases). V was shortened by 6 bases and J by 7 bases, with 13 bases between the two germline ends. This CDR3 contains 12 residues. The germline V gene encodes CDR1 SQVTM and CDR2 ANQGSEA. CDR3 nucleotide sequence: TGCAGCGTGCGTGTGGGGCCTAATGAGCAGTTCTTC. It encodes CSVRVGPNEQFF.

The J gene is TRBJ1-3, the V gene TRBV4-1; D may be TRBD1 (5 bases). V lost 1 base and J 2 bases, leaving 18 bases between the germline ends. This CDR3 contains 18 residues. Germline V gives CDR1 MGHRA, CDR2 YSYEKL. CDR3 bases: TGCGCCAGCAGCCAAGGTTGGTGGGACGGAGGAGCTGGAAACACCATATATTTT. As protein: CASSQGWWDGGAGNTIYF.

This rearrangement joins TRBV20-1 to TRBJ2-1, with 8 nucleotides matching TRBD2. Germline-derived CDR1 and CDR2 are DFQATT and SNEGSKA (reference sequence). The CDR3 totals 16 residues. V dropped 0 bases and J dropped 10; count of bases not matched to a gene: 14. In nucleotides, the CDR3 is TGCAGTGCTAGAGAGGGGGGGGCGGGAGGATGGAACGAGCAGTTCTTC. This translates into CSAREGGAGGWNEQFF.

The chain uses TRBV4-2 and TRBJ2-1; 12 bases line up with TRBD2. The CDR3 sequence is 16 residues long. Per germline, CDR1 LGHNA and CDR2 YNFKEQ. V dropped 0 bases and J dropped 10; count of bases not matched to a gene: 7. CDR3 sequence reads: CASSQDASGRAKEQFF. CDR3 bases: TGTGCCAGCAGCCAAGATGCTAGCGGGAGGGCAAAGGAGCAGTTCTTC.

Of note for this clonotype: A junction end diverges from the germline sequence, so it may reflect a read error. For the CDR3, the DNA is TGTGCCAGTAGCTCCCAGACAGGGTGGCGGACCCAAGAGACCAAGTACTTC. This gives the protein CASSSQTGWRTQETKYF. The chain is built from TRBV11-2 and TRBJ2-5, with 7 bases that match TRBD1. The CDR3 length is 17 residues. Germline loops: CDR1 SGHAT, CDR2 FQNNGV.

About this clonotype: A read error may be the cause here, since a much bigger clone is one base away. The rearrangement links TRBV11-2 to TRBJ1-1, with 8 bases lining up with TRBD1. Trimming cost V 8 bases and J 5 bases; bases outside gene matches: 13. This CDR3 contains 15 residues. Per germline, CDR1 SGHAT and CDR2 FQNNGV. This CDR3 reads CASRPRTGSETEAFF. CDR3 in DNA: TGTGCCAGCCGCCCCAGGACAGGGAGTGAGACTGAAGCTTTCTTT.

This clonotype was seen repeatedly, ten times or more. V and J are TRBV11-3 and TRBJ2-1, with 16 bases that match TRBD2. Trimming at V came to 4 bases and at J to 10 bases, leaving 4 bases not matched to a gene. Germline CDR1 and CDR2: SGHNT and YENEEA. The CDR3 runs 15 residues. CDR3 loop: CASSSGLAGGGEQFF. For the CDR3, the DNA is TGTGCCAGCAGCTCGGGACTAGCGGGAGGGGGGGAGCAGTTCTTC.

This clonotype was counted between two and nine times. This chain links TRBV14 with TRBJ2-1, with D tentatively TRBD2 (5 bases). V was trimmed by 4 bases and J by 4 bases, leaving 14 bases between them. The CDR3 is 15 amino acids. In germline, CDR1 is SGHDN, CDR2 FVKESK. The CDR3 reads CASSPPRAGYNEQFF. The CDR3 DNA is TGTGCCAGCAGCCCCCCGCGGGCGGGTTACAATGAGCAGTTCTTC.

This clonotype showed up just once. The junction departs from germline at one end; a sequencing error may be responsible. V usage is TRBV15 and J usage is TRBJ2-1; no definite D call. Per germline, CDR1 LNHNV and CDR2 YYDKDF (reference sequence). The CDR3 totals 13 residues. CDR3 region: CATSGDGYNEQFF. The CDR3, as DNA: TGTGCCACCAGCGGAGACGGGTACAATGAGCAGTTCTTC.

Points on this clonotype: This may stem from a read error, because a much larger clone lies one nucleotide away. The CDR3 DNA follows: TGTGCCAGCAGTGAGATAGGGGCGAATTCACCCCTCCGCTTT. Its translation is CASSEIGANSPLRF. This chain links TRBV6-1 with TRBJ1-6, with TRBD1 as a possible D gene (5 bases). CDR3 length: 14 amino acids. From germline, CDR1 is MNHNS and CDR2 SASEGT.

The chain uses TRBV11-1 and TRBJ2-7; D is possibly TRBD1 or TRBD2 (6 bases each). The CDR3 covers 16 residues. Germline assignment: CDR1 SGHAT and CDR2 FQDESV (reference sequence). V was clipped by 1 base and J by 3 bases, with 16 bases between them. The CDR3 sequence: CASSLDSLGGFYEQYF. CDR3 DNA: TGTGCCAGCAGCTTAGATTCCTTGGGGGGCTTCTACGAGCAGTACTTC.

In its sample, this clonotype was seen a few times. The rearrangement joins TRBV5-5 to TRBJ2-3; 8 nucleotides agree with TRBD2. The junction had 5 bases not matched to a gene; V was cut back by 4 bases and J by 1 base. Per germline, CDR1 SGHKS and CDR2 YYEKEE (reference sequence). The CDR3 contains 15 residues. CDR3 sequence: CASSTPTSGTDTQYF. The CDR3 coding sequence is TGTGCCAGCAGCACCCCGACTAGCGGCACAGATACGCAGTATTTT. The variable domain in full, with the rest retrieved from reference TRBV5-5 and TRBJ2-3, is DAGVTQSPTHLIKTRGQQVTLRCSPISGHKSVSWYQQVLGQGPQFIFQYYEKEERGRGNFPDRFSARQFPNYSSELNVNALLLGDSALYLCASSTPTSGTDTQYFGPGTRLTVL.